These 21 T cell receptor beta chains came from one sample sequenced in a study of cytomegalovirus exposure and HLA in healthy donors. Amplification used 60 Vbeta primers and 13 Jbeta primers. Here immunoSEQ multiplex PCR was the method, and the copy in TCRdb shows in-frame clones only, minus some. This sample carries 75,000 to 100,000 clones, approximately 80% of them seen once, and the ten largest clones take around 3.5%. The sequenced sample consisted of PBMCs. All receptors come from a middle-aged man in good health and CMV-seronegative.

The chain couples TRBV27 to TRBJ1-5; D gene ambiguous. Looked up from germline, CDR1 is MNHEY and CDR2 is SMNVEV (reference sequence). The CDR3 loop spans 15 amino acids. V lost 6 bases and J 2 bases, leaving 14 bases between the germline ends. In DNA form, the CDR3 reads TGTGCCAGCAGCGATAACAGCAAACGCAATCAGCCCCAGCATTTT. It yields the protein CASSDNSKRNQPQHF.

CDR3 DNA: TGTGCCAGCGGAGCCCATTGGGATCAGCCCCAGCATTTT. Its protein product is CASGAHWDQPQHF. The V gene is TRBV2, the J gene TRBJ1-5, with unresolved D. Germline loops: CDR1 SNHLY, CDR2 FYNNEI. V shed 8 bases and J shed 5 bases, with 13 bases lying between them. The CDR3 covers 13 residues.

The chain is built from TRBV4-1 and TRBJ2-2; TRBD2 matches at 10 bases. There are 18 residues in the CDR3. With V trimmed by 0 bases and J by 0 bases, 4 bases remained unmatched. Germline V lookup: CDR1 MGHRA, CDR2 YSYEKL. The CDR3 nucleotides read TGCGCCAGCAGCCAAGATTTCGGGACTAGCGCGAACACCGGGGAGCTGTTTTTT. Encoded protein: CASSQDFGTSANTGELFF.

This clone was detected once. The chain's CDR3 is CASSDGGSYNEQFF. CDR3 nucleotide sequence: TGCGCCAGCAGTGACGGGGGAAGCTACAATGAGCAGTTCTTC. The chain uses TRBV10-1 and TRBJ2-1, with a weak D call TRBD2 (6 bases). Looked up from germline, CDR1 is WNHNN and CDR2 is SYGVQD (reference sequence). This CDR3 is built from 14 residues. V was shortened by 3 bases and J by 3 bases, with 9 bases between the two germline ends.

V gene TRBV11-2 combines with J gene TRBJ2-1, with 11 bases fitting TRBD1. Unmatched junction bases numbered 9, after V lost 2 bases and J lost 6 bases. This CDR3 has 17 amino acids. CDR1 is SGHAT, CDR2 FQNNGV, per germline. Written as DNA, the CDR3 is TGTGCCAGCAGCTTAACGACGAGGACAGGGGGCCTCAATGAGCAGTTCTTC. Translation: CASSLTTRTGGLNEQFF.

This clone appeared a few times. The chain employs TRBV28 and TRBJ1-5; 7 nucleotides match TRBD1. This CDR3 is 14 amino acids long. V dropped 3 bases and J dropped 5; count of bases not matched to a gene: 4. The germline V gene has CDR1 MDHEN and CDR2 SYDVKM. CDR3 amino acids: CASSFSGGYQPQHF. DNA for the CDR3: TGTGCCAGCAGTTTCTCAGGGGGTTATCAGCCCCAGCATTTT.

This clone was observed once. The chain is built from TRBV9 and TRBJ2-5; possible D gene TRBD1, 7 bases. The V end was cut by 0 bases, the J end by 1 base, with 13 bases between. Germline CDR1 is SGDLS and CDR2 is YYNGEE. This CDR3 is built from 16 residues. CDR3 DNA: TGTGCCAGCAGCGTAGGGGCAGGGGGGACCCAAGAGACCCAGTACTTC. Protein product: CASSVGAGGTQETQYF.

V is TRBV6-5 and J is TRBJ1-6; 10 bases align to TRBD1. Trimming removed 7 bases from V and 9 bases from J; junction bases left unmatched: 6. CDR3 size: 14 residues. The germline V gene has CDR1 MNHEY and CDR2 SVGAGI. The DNA for the CDR3 is TGTGCCAGCACGACAGGGGGCGCTAGTTCACCCCTCCACTTT. It encodes CASTTGGASSPLHF.

This clone is labeled as medium-sized (0.01 to 0.1%). The sample has other DNA sequences that encode this CDR3 too. The J gene is TRBJ2-7, the V gene TRBV5-1, with TRBD2 matching over 12 bases. The CDR3 extends over 15 amino acids. Germline trimming cut 4 bases from V and 4 bases from J; bases unmatched to any gene: 6. Germline loops: CDR1 SGHRS, CDR2 YFSETQ. CDR3 region: CASSPRLAGAYEQYF. The CDR3, as DNA: TGCGCCAGCAGCCCCAGACTAGCGGGAGCTTACGAGCAGTACTTC.

The chain has TRBV11-2 and TRBJ2-7; 9 nucleotides agree with TRBD1. CDR3 length equals 15 residues. V dropped 2 bases and J dropped 2; count of bases not matched to a gene: 4. Germline CDR1 reads SGHAT; CDR2 reads FQNNGV. The CDR3 DNA sequence: TGTGCCAGCAGCTTAACAGGGGGCGACGCCTACGAGCAGTACTTC. Residues: CASSLTGGDAYEQYF.

The genes are TRBV5-1 and TRBJ1-1; no firm D call. CDR1 SGHRS and CDR2 YFSETQ come from the germline V gene. V was trimmed by 5 bases and J by 6 bases, leaving 14 bases between them. This CDR3 comprises 13 residues. The CDR3 here is CASSPGMGSEAFF. CDR3 nucleotide sequence: TGCGCCAGCAGTCCGGGGATGGGGTCTGAAGCTTTCTTT.

The CDR3 is CAISVNQGTGELFF. The CDR3 region has the DNA TGTGCCATCAGTGTCAACCAGGGGACCGGGGAGCTGTTTTTT. V usage is TRBV10-3 and J usage is TRBJ2-2, with TRBD1 as a possible D gene (6 bases). The germline gives CDR1 ENHRY, CDR2 SYGVKD. Deletions cut 4 bases from V and 5 bases from J, with 11 bases between. The length of the CDR3 is 14 residues.

The sample holds a few counts of this clone. The CDR3 region is CAWRWDREFAEAFF. Here the CDR3 DNA reads TGTGCCTGGAGGTGGGACAGGGAGTTCGCTGAAGCTTTCTTT. The chain combines TRBV30 with TRBJ1-1, with 9 bases lining up with TRBD1. The J segment lost 6 bases and the V segment lost 3 bases, leaving 8 bases of the junction unmatched. Germline V gene sequence: CDR1 GTSNPN, CDR2 SVGIG (reference sequence). The CDR3 consists of 14 residues.

In this sample, this clone turned up a few times. V gene TRBV5-1 combines with J gene TRBJ1-1; 8 bases fit TRBD1. This CDR3 comprises 15 residues. Germline V gene sequence: CDR1 SGHRS, CDR2 YFSETQ. V shed 4 bases and J 0 bases; nucleotides not matched to a gene: 5. CDR3 sequence: CASSDGDRMNTEAFF. The CDR3 DNA reads as TGCGCCAGCAGCGATGGGGACAGGATGAACACTGAAGCTTTCTTT. The full variable domain, with the rest looked up from reference TRBV5-1 and TRBJ1-1, is KAGVTQTPRYLIKTRGQQVTLSCSPISGHRSVSWYQQTPGQGLQFLFEYFSETQRNKGNFPGRFSGRQFSNSRSEMNVSTLELGDSALYLCASSDGDRMNTEAFFGQGTRLTVV.

The chain carries TRBV11-3 and TRBJ2-2; TRBD2 matches at 7 bases. The J segment lost 4 bases and the V segment lost 4 bases, leaving 9 bases of the junction unmatched. This CDR3 spans 16 amino acids. Germline V gene lookup returns CDR1 SGHNT and CDR2 YENEEA. CDR3 nucleotides: TGTGCCAGCAGCTGGGCCGCGGGGGTGAGCACCGGGGAGCTGTTTTTT. This translates into CASSWAAGVSTGELFF.

This clone was detected many times. V usage is TRBV7-9 and J usage is TRBJ2-7, with 7 positions matching TRBD2. CDR1 is SEHNR and CDR2 is FQNEAQ in the germline V gene (reference sequence). V lost 1 base to trimming and J lost 9 bases; unmatched junction nucleotides: 6. The CDR3 sequence is 13 residues long. The CDR3 protein is CASSLGPGGLQYF. The CDR3 nucleotides are TGTGCCAGCAGCTTAGGTCCCGGGGGGTTGCAGTACTTC. Combining the CDR3 with reference TRBV7-9 and TRBJ2-7 gives the whole variable domain DTGVSQNPRHKITKRGQNVTFRCDPISEHNRLYWYRQTLGQGPEFLTYFQNEAQLEKSRLLSDRFSAERPKGSFSTLEIQRTEQGDSAMYLCASSLGPGGLQYFGPGTRLTVT.

With regard to this clone: Other nucleotide sequences in the sample specify the same CDR3. This chain links TRBV6-6 with TRBJ2-5; D unresolved. From germline, CDR1 is MNHNY and CDR2 SVGAGI (reference sequence). The CDR3 contains 14 residues. The V and J ends lost 0 bases and 1 base respectively, with 6 bases between them. CDR3 sequence reads: CASSYSQFQETQYF. The CDR3 DNA reads TGTGCCAGCAGTTACTCCCAGTTCCAAGAGACCCAGTACTTC.

In this sample, this clone turned up once. This chain links TRBV7-3 with TRBJ2-1; 13 positions match TRBD2. The germline gives CDR1 SGHTA, CDR2 FQGTGA. The V gene end was trimmed by 6 bases and the J gene end by 8 bases; junction bases not matched to a gene: 7. This CDR3 is 15 amino acids long. The CDR3 region is CASRVTSGGADEQFF. In DNA, the CDR3 is TGTGCCAGCAGGGTCACTAGCGGGGGGGCCGATGAGCAGTTCTTC.

This clone was seen only a few times. The CDR3 loop is CAWSVRGASTDTQYF. The CDR3 DNA follows: TGTGCCTGGAGTGTACGGGGGGCTAGCACAGATACGCAGTATTTT. The chain has TRBV30 and TRBJ2-3; D is perhaps TRBD2 (7 bases). CDR3 length equals 15 residues. Germline loops: CDR1 GTSNPN, CDR2 SVGIG (reference sequence). Trimming removed 0 bases at V and 0 bases at J, with 10 bases between. The full variable domain, with the rest looked up from reference TRBV30 and TRBJ2-3, is SQTIHQWPATLVQPVGSPLSLECTVEGTSNPNLYWYRQAAGRGLQLLFYSVGIGQISSEVPQNLSASRPQDRQFILSSKKLLLSDSGFYLCAWSVRGASTDTQYFGPGTRLTVL.

The J gene is TRBJ2-1, the V gene TRBV2, with 13 bases that match TRBD2. J gave up 3 bases and V 4 bases, and 3 bases lay outside the gene matches. CDR1 is SNHLY and CDR2 is FYNNEI in the germline V gene. The CDR3 totals 16 residues. The CDR3 reads CASSGLAGGYYNEQFF. CDR3 nucleotide sequence: TGTGCCAGCAGTGGACTAGCGGGAGGTTACTACAATGAGCAGTTCTTC.

The J gene is TRBJ2-5, the V gene TRBV4-1; 12 nucleotides match TRBD2. Trimming at V came to 5 bases and at J to 5 bases, leaving 12 bases not matched to a gene. The CDR3 consists of 17 residues. From germline, CDR1 is MGHRA and CDR2 YSYEKL. The DNA of the CDR3 is TGCGCCAGCAGCGGATCATCTAGCGGGGGGGCCGTCGAGACCCAGTACTTC. It translates to CASSGSSSGGAVETQYF.